A selection of T cell receptor beta chains follows, all from one sample in a study of T cell repertoires in cytomegalovirus infection. TCRdb fed the reads into MiXCR, producing one record per CDR3 protein. This sample has 450,000 to 600,000 distinct CDR3 sequences; about 11% occur once, and the top ten carry roughly 10%. The material sequenced was PBMCs. These receptors were obtained from a human donor in good health (CMV status not recorded). Some clones in this sample may be carry-over from other donors' samples. CDR3s include the opening cysteine and the closing phenylalanine or tryptophan. The D gene is left open where the match is weak. Where a row states a size, it is once, few, many or the class of an expanded clone; other rows omit it.

TRBJ1-4 14 TRBD1 many TRBV10-3 TGTGCCATCAGCGGGACAGGGTCGGATGAAAAACTGTTTTTT CAISGTGSDEKLFF
TRBJ2-1 16 TRBD1 . TRBV5-6 TGTGCCAGCAGCTTCTCAGGGACAGGGACGAGGAATGAGCAGTTCTTC CASSFSGTGTRNEQFF
TRBJ2-1 14 . . TRBV3-1 TGTGCCAGCAGCCCCGGCACGGTCTACAATGAGCAGTTCTTC CASSPGTVYNEQFF
TRBJ1-2 15 . many TRBV7-9 TGTGCCAGCAGAGGGAGGCAGGGCGATAACTATGGCTACACCTTC CASRGRQGDNYGYTF
TRBJ1-6 18 . . TRBV27 TGTGCCAGCAGTCCTCAGGGGACGCGGGGCTCCTATAATTCACCCCTCCACTTT CASSPQGTRGSYNSPLHF
TRBJ2-3 14 TRBD1 many TRBV7-3 TGTGCCAGCAGCCAGGACAGGGACAGAGATACGCAGTATTTT CASSQDRDRDTQYF
TRBJ1-3 13 TRBD1 many TRBV10-3 TGTGCCATCAGCGGGACAGACGGAAACACCATATATTTT CAISGTDGNTIYF
TRBJ2-1 19 TRBD2 . TRBV19 TGTGCCAGTAGTATTAAGGCTCCGGGACTAGCGGGAGGAAGAAATGAGCAGTTCTTC CASSIKAPGLAGGRNEQFF
TRBJ2-1 13 . many TRBV28 TGTGCCAGCAGTCCATACTCCTACAATGAGCAGTTCTTC CASSPYSYNEQFF
TRBJ2-5 15 TRBD1 many TRBV7-7 TGTGCTAGCAGCCCATTAGGGACAGGGGGAGAGACCCAGTACTTC CASSPLGTGGETQYF
TRBJ2-2 16 . many TRBV5-1 TGCGCCAGCAGCTTTTCCTCCGACTGGAACACCGGGGAGCTGTTTTTT CASSFSSDWNTGELFF
TRBJ2-2 17 TRBD2 many TRBV27 TGTGCCAGCAGTTCCGCGGGAGGACTAATTGACACCGGGGAGCTGTTTTTT CASSSAGGLIDTGELFF
TRBJ1-5 10 . . TRBV10-3 TGTGCCATCGGCGATCAGCCCCAGCATTTT CAIGDQPQHF
TRBJ2-1 15 TRBD2 many TRBV28 TGTGCCAGCAGCCGAAATAGCGGGACCTACAATGAGCAGTTCTTC CASSRNSGTYNEQFF
TRBJ1-1 15 . few TRBV18 TGTGCCAGCTCACCGGGAAAGACAGTGAACACTGAAGCTTTCTTT CASSPGKTVNTEAFF
TRBJ2-2 15 TRBD1 few TRBV6-6 TGTGCCAGCAGTTACTCGAGTCAGGGGGTAGGGGAGCTGTTTTTT CASSYSSQGVGELFF
TRBJ2-3 15 TRBD2 . TRBV2 TGTGCCAGCAGTTTACTAGCGGGTGGGGGAGATACGCAGTATTTT CASSLLAGGGDTQYF
TRBJ1-1 14 . many TRBV28 TGTGCCAGCAGTTTCGCGGGGGCGAGAAATGAAGCTTTCTTT CASSFAGARNEAFF
TRBJ1-3 15 . many TRBV10-3 TGTGCCATCAGTGAAAACAGGGTGTCTGGAAACACCATATATTTT CAISENRVSGNTIYF
TRBJ1-1 12 . many TRBV3-1 TGTGCCAGCAGCCTGGGAAGCACATTAGGTTTCTTT CASSLGSTLGFF
TRBJ2-7 14 . many TRBV18 TGTGCCAGCTCACGGGGACGGATTTCCTACGAGCAGTACTTC CASSRGRISYEQYF
TRBJ2-1 15 TRBD2 few TRBV6-6 TGTGCCAGCAGTTATGTTAGCGGGAGGGCCAATGAGCAGTTCTTC CASSYVSGRANEQFF
TRBJ2-2 15 . many TRBV4-2 TGTGCCAGCAGCCAAGAGGCCAGGGGCACCGGGGAGCTGTTTTTT CASSQEARGTGELFF
TRBJ2-1 16 . . TRBV29-1 TGCAGCGTTGAAGGCAAATCGGGTGCGATCTACAATGAGCAGTTCTTC CSVEGKSGAIYNEQFF
TRBJ2-7 13 . . TRBV29-1 TGCAGCGGGTTGGGCAGGGACACCTACGAGCAGTACTTC CSGLGRDTYEQYF
TRBJ1-5 12 . few TRBV3-1 TGTGCCAGCAGCCTTGAGATGGGGCCCCAGCATTTT CASSLEMGPQHF
TRBJ1-2 15 . . TRBV3-1 TGTGCCAGCAGCCCCCAGGACCGCGGGAGCTATGGCTACACCTTC CASSPQDRGSYGYTF
TRBJ1-1 14 . many TRBV6-6 TGTGCCAGCAGTTACGTCCGGACGGAGACTGAAGCTTTCTTT CASSYVRTETEAFF
TRBJ1-5 15 . few TRBV5-5 TGTGCCAGCAGCTTGGAATGGGGTAGCAATCAGCCCCAGCATTTT CASSLEWGSNQPQHF
TRBJ2-5 15 . . TRBV10-3 TGTGCCATCAGTGAGTGGACAGCGTACCAAGAGACCCAGTACTTC CAISEWTAYQETQYF
TRBJ1-6 16 . many TRBV7-9 TGTGCCAGCAGCTCATCCGGGGCCGGGGGTATTTCACCCCTCCACTTT CASSSSGAGGISPLHF
TRBJ2-5 14 . once TRBV3-1 TGTGCCAGCAGCCAAGCGGGCCAAGAAGAGACCCAGTACTTC CASSQAGQEETQYF
TRBJ1-4 14 . many TRBV6-6 TGTGCCAGCAGTTACGGGGGCGATAATGAAAAACTGTTTTTT CASSYGGDNEKLFF
TRBJ2-5 15 TRBD2 many TRBV27 TGTGCCAGCAGTAGCAGCGGGGCGACGCAAGAGACCCAGTACTTC CASSSSGATQETQYF
TRBJ2-1 14 TRBD2 . TRBV30 TGTGCCTGGAGGGGTCTCGGGGGGTACAATGAGCAGTTCTTC CAWRGLGGYNEQFF
TRBJ1-2 15 TRBD1 . TRBV5-1 TGCGCCAGCAGCTTGTCGACAGGGCAAGAGGATGGCTACACCTTC CASSLSTGQEDGYTF
TRBJ2-1 17 TRBD2 . TRBV6-5 TGTGCCAGCAGAGGGACTAGCGCCAAGAGCTCCTACAATGAGCAGTTCTTC CASRGTSAKSSYNEQFF
TRBJ2-1 12 . few TRBV29-1 TGCAGCGTTGAACTAGGGTCAGATGAGCAGTTCTTC CSVELGSDEQFF
TRBJ2-3 14 . many TRBV7-3 TGTGCCAGCAGCTTAAGCCGACCCACAGATACGCAGTATTTT CASSLSRPTDTQYF
TRBJ2-5 14 . once TRBV12-3/TRBV12-4 TGTGCCAGCAGTCCCCGAGAACTCGGGGAGACCCAGTACTTC CASSPRELGETQYF
TRBJ2-3 18 TRBD2 few TRBV19 TGTGCCAGTAGTACCTCAGGGCGAGCGGGAGTCTCTACAGATACGCAGTATTTT CASSTSGRAGVSTDTQYF
TRBJ1-1 16 TRBD1 many TRBV12-3/TRBV12-4 TGTGCCAGCAGTTTAAAAAACAGGGGCGAGGGCACTGAAGCTTTCTTT CASSLKNRGEGTEAFF
TRBJ2-3 14 . many TRBV6-1 TGTGCCAGCACGTCGGGAGCGGCGGCAGATACGCAGTATTTT CASTSGAAADTQYF
TRBJ1-3 15 . many TRBV27 TGTGCCAGCCGCGGGGGGAGAAGCTCTGGAAACACCATATATTTT CASRGGRSSGNTIYF
TRBJ1-5 12 . many TRBV12-3/TRBV12-4 TGTGCCAGCAGTTTCTATCGTCAGCCCCAGCATTTT CASSFYRQPQHF
TRBJ2-7 14 TRBD1 many TRBV7-8 TGTGCCAGCAGCTTTTCGACAGGGGGCTACGAGCAGTACTTC CASSFSTGGYEQYF
TRBJ1-1 14 . many TRBV10-3 TGTGCCATCAGTGTACAGGGATCGGGCACTGAAGCTTTCTTT CAISVQGSGTEAFF
TRBJ2-6 16 TRBD1 . TRBV5-1 TGCGCCAGCAGCCCGAGACAGGGCGGAGGGGCCAACGTCCTGACTTTC CASSPRQGGGANVLTF
TRBJ2-1 14 . many TRBV7-2 TGTGCCAGCAGCTTATCAGTAGGGGTAGATGAGCAGTTCTTC CASSLSVGVDEQFF
TRBJ1-6 13 . . TRBV6-6 TGTGCCAGCAGTTACTCGGGGGGAGCCCGCCTCCACTTT CASSYSGGARLHF
TRBJ1-2 12 . few TRBV3-1 TGTGCCAGCAGCCAAGGGGCAGCCAGCTACACCTTC CASSQGAASYTF
TRBJ2-7 14 TRBD1 many TRBV14 TGTGCCAGCAGCCACGGACAGGGCTCCTACGAGCAGTACTTC CASSHGQGSYEQYF
TRBJ2-5 14 . . TRBV27 TGTGCCAGCAGTTTATCGAGGGATGGGGAGACCCAGTACTTC CASSLSRDGETQYF
TRBJ2-3 15 . few TRBV20-1 TGCAGTGCTAGGGTCACAAACACGGGTGGAGATACGCAGTATTTT CSARVTNTGGDTQYF
TRBJ1-2 15 . many TRBV7-2 TGTGCCAGCAGCTTATTAAGTGGCACAAAAGGGGGCTACACCTTC CASSLLSGTKGGYTF